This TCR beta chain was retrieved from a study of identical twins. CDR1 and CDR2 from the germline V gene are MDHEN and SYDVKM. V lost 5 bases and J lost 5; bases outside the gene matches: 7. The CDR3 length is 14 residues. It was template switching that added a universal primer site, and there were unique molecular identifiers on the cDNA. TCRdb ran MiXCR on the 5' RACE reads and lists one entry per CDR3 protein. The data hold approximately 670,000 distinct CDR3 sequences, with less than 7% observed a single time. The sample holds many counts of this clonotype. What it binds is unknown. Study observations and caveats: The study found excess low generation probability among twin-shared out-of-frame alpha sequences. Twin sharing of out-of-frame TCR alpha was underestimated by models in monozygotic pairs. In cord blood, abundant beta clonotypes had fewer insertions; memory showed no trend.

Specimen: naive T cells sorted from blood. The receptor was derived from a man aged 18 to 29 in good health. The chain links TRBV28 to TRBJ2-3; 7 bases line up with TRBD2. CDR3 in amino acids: CASSPAGVGDTQYF. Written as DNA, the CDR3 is TGTGCCAGCAGTCCCGCGGGGGTGGGAGATACGCAGTATTTT. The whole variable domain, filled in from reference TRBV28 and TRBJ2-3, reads DVKVTQSSRYLVKRTGEKVFLECVQDMDHENMFWYRQDPGLGLRLIYFSYDVKMKEKGDIPEGYSVSREKKERFSLILESASTNQTSMYLCASSPAGVGDTQYFGPGTRLTVL.